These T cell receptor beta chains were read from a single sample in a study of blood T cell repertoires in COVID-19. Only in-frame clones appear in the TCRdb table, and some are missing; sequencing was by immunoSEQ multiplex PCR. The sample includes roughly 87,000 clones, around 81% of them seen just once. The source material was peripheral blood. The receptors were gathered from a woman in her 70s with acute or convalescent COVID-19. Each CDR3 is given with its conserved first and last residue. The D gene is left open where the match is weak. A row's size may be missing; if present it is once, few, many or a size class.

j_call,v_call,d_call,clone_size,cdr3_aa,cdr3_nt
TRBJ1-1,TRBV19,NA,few,CASSEQVTEAFF,TGTGCCAGTAGCGAACAAGTCACTGAAGCTTTCTTT
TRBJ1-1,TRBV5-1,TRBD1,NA,CASSLGPVRGLNTEAFF,TGCGCCAGCAGCCTGGGCCCAGTCAGGGGGCTGAACACTGAAGCTTTCTTT
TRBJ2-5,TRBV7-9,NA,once,CASSFGQGSLETQYF,TGTGCCAGCAGCTTCGGGCAGGGTTCGTTGGAGACCCAGTACTTC
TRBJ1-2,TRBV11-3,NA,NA,CASSLVAESPYGYTF,TGTGCCAGCAGCTTAGTGGCAGAATCGCCGTATGGCTACACCTTC
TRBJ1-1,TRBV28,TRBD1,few,CASTAEGAPQNTEAFF,TGTGCCAGCACCGCGGAGGGGGCGCCCCAGAACACTGAAGCTTTCTTT
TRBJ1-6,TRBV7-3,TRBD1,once,CASSFSGTEASPLHF,TGTGCCAGCAGCTTCTCCGGGACAGAGGCATCACCCCTCCACTTT
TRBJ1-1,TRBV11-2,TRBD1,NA,CASSLRDRGLTEAFF,TGTGCCAGCAGCTTAAGGGACAGGGGGCTCACTGAAGCTTTCTTT
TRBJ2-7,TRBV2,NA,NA,CASSLESGSEQYF,TGTGCCAGCAGTCTCGAGAGCGGCTCCGAGCAGTACTTC
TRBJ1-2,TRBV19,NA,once,CASCGFPGTGYGYTF,TGTGCCAGTTGTGGTTTCCCGGGAACGGGCTATGGCTACACCTTC
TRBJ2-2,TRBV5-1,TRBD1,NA,CASRDPGTGDTGELFF,TGCGCCAGCCGCGACCCGGGGACAGGGGACACCGGGGAGCTGTTTTTT
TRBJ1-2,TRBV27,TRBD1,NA,CASSIQTGTGEGYTF,TGTGCCAGCAGTATCCAAACCGGGACAGGGGAAGGCTACACCTTC
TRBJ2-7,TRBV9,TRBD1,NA,CASSAGTGKWGYEQYF,TGTGCCAGCAGCGCCGGGACAGGGAAATGGGGCTACGAGCAGTACTTC
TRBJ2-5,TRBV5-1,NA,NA,CASSLGTDGKETQYF,TGCGCCAGCAGCTTGGGGACAGACGGGAAAGAGACCCAGTACTTC
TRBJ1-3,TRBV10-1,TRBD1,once,CASSPGTGPGNTIYF,TGCGCCAGCAGCCCCGGGACAGGGCCTGGAAACACCATATATTTT
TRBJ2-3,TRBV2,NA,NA,CASSEAVIVPDTQYF,TGTGCCAGCAGTGAAGCGGTAATAGTTCCAGATACGCAGTATTTT
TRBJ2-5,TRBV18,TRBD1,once,CASSPPTDRGDRGTQYF,TGTGCCAGCTCACCCCCCACGGACAGGGGCGACCGGGGGACCCAGTACTTC
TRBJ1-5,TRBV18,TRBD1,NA,CASSEDRGYQPQHF,TGTGCCAGCTCGGAAGACAGGGGCTACCAGCCCCAGCATTTT
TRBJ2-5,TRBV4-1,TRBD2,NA,CASSHRTSGGANQETQYF,TGCGCCAGCAGCCACCGGACTAGCGGGGGGGCCAACCAAGAGACCCAGTACTTC
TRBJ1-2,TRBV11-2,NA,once,CASSLSRALGYTF,TGTGCCAGCAGCTTGTCCAGGGCCCTGGGCTACACCTTC
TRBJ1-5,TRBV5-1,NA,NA,CASSRDTNQPQHF,TGCGCCAGCAGCAGGGACACCAATCAGCCCCAGCATTTT
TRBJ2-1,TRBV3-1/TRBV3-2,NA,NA,CASSQHRVGEQFF,TGTGCCAGCAGCCAACACAGGGTAGGTGAGCAGTTCTTC
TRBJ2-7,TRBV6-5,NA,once,CASHDNFEQYF,TGTGCCAGCCACGACAACTTCGAGCAGTACTTC
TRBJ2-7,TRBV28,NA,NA,CASNSQHREQYF,TGTGCCAGCAATTCACAGCACCGCGAGCAGTACTTC
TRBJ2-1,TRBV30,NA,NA,CAWSVGLSNEQFF,TGTGCCTGGAGTGTGGGACTCTCCAATGAGCAGTTCTTC
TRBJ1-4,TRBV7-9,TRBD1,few,CASSSPSRGHKLFF,TGTGCCAGCAGCTCACCCTCCAGGGGGCACAAACTGTTTTTT
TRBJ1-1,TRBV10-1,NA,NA,CASSETVMNTEAFF,TGCGCCAGCAGTGAGACGGTGATGAACACTGAAGCTTTCTTT
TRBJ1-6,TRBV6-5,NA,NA,CASSWAGSSGYLHF,TGTGCCAGCAGTTGGGCCGGATCGTCTGGGTACCTCCACTTT
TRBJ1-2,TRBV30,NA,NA,CAWSQDGLAYGYTF,TGTGCCTGGAGTCAAGACGGATTAGCTTATGGCTACACCTTC
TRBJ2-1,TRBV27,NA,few,CASSRHHNEQFF,TGTGCCAGCAGCCGACACCACAATGAGCAGTTCTTC
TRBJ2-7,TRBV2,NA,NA,CAKETENSYEQYF,TGTGCCAAAGAGACAGAAAACTCCTACGAGCAGTACTTC
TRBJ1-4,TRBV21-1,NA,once,CASSKGNRSYNEKLFF,TGTGCCAGCAGCAAAGGGAACAGGAGCTATAATGAAAAACTGTTTTTT
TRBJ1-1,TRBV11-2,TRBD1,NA,CASSYRGMNTEAFF,TGTGCCAGCAGTTACAGGGGTATGAACACTGAAGCTTTCTTT
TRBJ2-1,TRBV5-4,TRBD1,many,CASSTQDRGPYNEQFF,TGTGCCAGCAGCACCCAGGACAGGGGGCCTTACAATGAGCAGTTCTTC